Below are 24 T cell receptor beta chains sequenced from a single sample in a study of spatial heterogeneity in lung cancer. TCRdb re-called the 5' RACE reads through MiXCR, storing one row per CDR3 protein. The profile covers roughly 10,000 distinct CDR3 sequences, with around 5.8% appearing a single time and 25% to 35% taken by the ten largest. Regarding time point: sample taken at primary tumor resection. No cell sorting; template was whole RNA from tumor, lung tissue or PBMC. This material consisted of PBMCs, taken at surgery. The origin of the receptors is a male donor with early-stage non-small cell lung cancer.

This clonotype was seen more than once but under ten times. Little can be read into the size of this beta chain, an off-target read in a library designed for alpha chains. V gene TRBV19 combines with J gene TRBJ2-7; tentative D call: TRBD1 (6 bases). Trimming left V 5 bases short and J 4 bases short, with 9 bases between. Germline V gene sequence: CDR1 LNHDA, CDR2 SQIVND (reference sequence). CDR3 length equals 12 residues. The CDR3 DNA follows: TGTGCCAGTAGTCCAGGGGCATACGAGCAGTACTTC. Amino acids: CASSPGAYEQYF.

Relative to its sample, this clonotype is medium-sized (0.01 to 0.1%). This beta chain is an off-target read within a library intended for alpha chains, so its frequency means little. The genes are TRBV29-1 and TRBJ2-3; perhaps TRBD2 as D (5 bases). Trimming took 0 bases from V and 4 from J, leaving 8 bases between them. The germline V gene has CDR1 SQVTM and CDR2 ANQGSEA. CDR3 length: 13 amino acids. The chain's CDR3 is CSVEEGSADTQYF. As DNA, the CDR3 is TGCAGCGTTGAAGAGGGGAGCGCAGATACGCAGTATTTT.

Comments on this clonotype: This beta chain slipped into a library made for alpha chains as a stray read, so its size is not meaningful. This sequence joins TRBV7-2 and TRBJ2-7; 8 bases agree with TRBD1. J gave up 5 bases and V 5 bases, and 5 bases lay outside the gene matches. The CDR3 covers 13 residues. Germline V CDR1 and CDR2: SGHTA, FQGNSA. The CDR3 bases are TGTGCCAGCAGCGACCTGGACAGGGACGAGCAGTACTTC. As protein: CASSDLDRDEQYF. Based on the CDR3 plus reference TRBV7-2 and TRBJ2-7, the full variable domain is GAGVSQSPSNKVTEKGKDVELRCDPISGHTALYWYRQSLGQGLEFLIYFQGNSAPDKSGLPSDRFSAERTGGSVSTLTIQRTQQEDSAVYLCASSDLDRDEQYFGPGTRLTVT.

This clonotype has only a few counts. With the library built for alpha chains, this beta chain is off target and its frequency is not meaningful. V usage is TRBV19 and J usage is TRBJ2-3; TRBD1 might be the D (6 bases). Germline-derived CDR1 and CDR2 are LNHDA and SQIVND (reference sequence). The CDR3 loop spans 16 amino acids. V was cut by 3 bases and J by 1 base, with 14 bases left in between. This CDR3 reads CASSISGHRRTDTQYF. CDR3 coding DNA: TGTGCCAGTAGTATTTCGGGACATCGCCGCACAGATACGCAGTATTTT.

In its sample, this clonotype is medium-sized (0.01 to 0.1%). This beta chain is an unintended read in a library built for alpha chains; its size means little. CDR3 nucleotide sequence: TGTGCCAGCAGCAGGGAGTCCCGGGTCAATGAGCAGTTCTTC. Its translation is CASSRESRVNEQFF. The J gene is TRBJ2-1, the V gene TRBV9; perhaps TRBD2 as D (5 bases). CDR1 SGDLS and CDR2 YYNGEE come from the germline V gene. This CDR3 has 14 residues. V shed 4 bases and J shed 6 bases, with 14 bases lying between them. The full variable domain, rest sourced from reference TRBV9 and TRBJ2-1, is DSGVTQTPKHLITATGQRVTLRCSPRSGDLSVYWYQQSLDQGLQFLIQYYNGEERAKGNILERFSAQQFPDLHSELNLSSLELGDSALYFCASSRESRVNEQFFGPGTRLTVL.

This clonotype was detected ten times or more. This beta chain is an unintended read in a library built for alpha chains; its size means little. The genes are TRBV5-1 and TRBJ2-1, with TRBD2 matching 10 bases. The CDR3 covers 15 residues. Unmatched junction bases numbered 3, after V lost 0 bases and J lost 6 bases. Looked up from germline, CDR1 is SGHRS and CDR2 is YFSETQ. The CDR3 protein is CASSLVASGSNEQFF. The CDR3 nucleotides are TGCGCCAGCAGCTTGGTGGCTAGCGGGAGCAATGAGCAGTTCTTC.

This clonotype is deemed medium-sized. This beta chain is an off-target read within a library intended for alpha chains, so its frequency means little. This chain links TRBV4-1 with TRBJ2-1; 12 positions match TRBD2. Per the germline V gene, CDR1 is MGHRA and CDR2 is YSYEKL. V shed 1 base, J shed 4 bases, and the junction held 5 bases outside the gene matches. The CDR3 has 17 residues. CDR3 nucleotides: TGCGCCAGCAGCCAAGTTGGCACTAGCGGGAGGTACAATGAGCAGTTCTTC. This gives the protein CASSQVGTSGRYNEQFF.

By share, this clonotype ranks as medium-sized. This beta chain is a stray sequence in a library constructed for alpha chains; its clone size is not meaningful. The CDR3 sequence: CSVEGGTVPSYEQYF. The CDR3 nucleotides read TGCAGCGTTGAAGGTGGGACAGTCCCCTCCTACGAGCAGTACTTC. The chain joins TRBV29-1 to TRBJ2-7; 7 bases match TRBD1. Germline lookup yields CDR1 SQVTM and CDR2 ANQGSEA. There are 15 residues in the CDR3. The trim removed 1 base at V and 0 bases at J, leaving 6 bases unmatched.

Comment on this clonotype: The library was prepared for alpha chains; this beta chain is a stray read, so its frequency means little. The rearrangement links TRBV5-5 to TRBJ2-4; perhaps TRBD2 as D (5 bases). The V end was cut by 3 bases, the J end by 0 bases, with 10 bases between. The CDR3 runs 15 residues. Germline V lookup: CDR1 SGHKS, CDR2 YYEKEE (reference sequence). The CDR3 DNA reads TGTGCCAGCAGCTCCGAGCGGCTAGCCAAAAACATTCAGTACTTC. Its translation: CASSSERLAKNIQYF.

A remark on this clonotype: This beta chain is an unintended read in a library built for alpha chains; its size means little. The CDR3 DNA reads as TGTGCCAGCAGCGCTCCAGACAGGGGCGAAGGCGAGACCCAGTACTTC. Amino acids: CASSAPDRGEGETQYF. The chain joins TRBV7-9 to TRBJ2-5; 8 nucleotides align to TRBD1. Germline CDR1 reads SEHNR; CDR2 reads FQNEAQ (reference sequence). Losses at the gene ends were 5 bases for V and 5 bases for J; bases not matched to a gene: 13. This CDR3 region has 16 residues.

Comments on this clonotype: The library was built for alpha chains, so this beta chain is an off-target read and its size means little. This chain connects TRBV5-5 to TRBJ2-7; D remains unclear. The CDR3 is made up of 13 amino acids. The germline V gene has CDR1 SGHKS and CDR2 YYEKEE (reference sequence). V lost 0 bases and J lost 3, with 7 bases in between. In nucleotides, the CDR3 is TGTGCCAGCAGCTTGGGCAGCCACTACGAGCAGTACTTC. The encoded protein is CASSLGSHYEQYF. The whole variable domain, remainder taken from reference TRBV5-5 and TRBJ2-7, is DAGVTQSPTHLIKTRGQQVTLRCSPISGHKSVSWYQQVLGQGPQFIFQYYEKEERGRGNFPDRFSARQFPNYSSELNVNALLLGDSALYLCASSLGSHYEQYFGPGTRLTVT.

Relative to its sample, this clonotype is medium-sized. This beta chain is an unintended read in a library built for alpha chains; its size means little. The chain couples TRBV29-1 to TRBJ1-1; D is ambiguous. V was clipped by 7 bases and J by 2 bases, with 8 bases between them. This CDR3 is built from 11 residues. Germline V gives CDR1 SQVTM, CDR2 ANQGSEA. The CDR3 nucleotides read TGCAGCGGCCTTAGTAACACTGAAGCTTTCTTT. Translating gives CSGLSNTEAFF.

This clonotype was seen a handful of times. This beta chain is off target for a library built for alpha chains, so its abundance means little. The chain is built from TRBV2 and TRBJ2-1; 9 nucleotides agree with TRBD2. The V and J ends lost 3 bases and 5 bases, in that order; junction bases with no gene match: 5. Germline CDR1 reads SNHLY; CDR2 reads FYNNEI. This CDR3 has 15 amino acids. CDR3 region: CASSDPLAGHNEQFF. CDR3 sequence (DNA): TGTGCCAGCAGTGATCCCCTAGCGGGGCACAATGAGCAGTTCTTC.

This clonotype has only a few counts. This beta chain came through as a stray read in a library set up for alpha chains, and its size says little. The V gene is TRBV7-9, the J gene TRBJ2-5; TRBD2 matches 8 bases. V was pared by 5 bases and J by 2 bases, with 4 bases of the junction left unmatched. The CDR3 sequence is 14 residues long. The germline gives CDR1 SEHNR, CDR2 FQNEAQ (reference sequence). CDR3 residues: CASSGGTRQETQYF. DNA of the CDR3: TGTGCCAGCAGCGGTGGGACTAGACAAGAGACCCAGTACTTC.

This clonotype occurred many times. Within a library made for alpha chains, this beta chain is off target, and its count is uninformative. The rearrangement joins TRBV6-1 to TRBJ2-3; maybe TRBD1 (5 bases). CDR1 and CDR2 (germline): MNHNS, SASEGT. The CDR3 is made up of 15 amino acids. V was trimmed by 2 bases and J by 2 bases, leaving 11 bases between them. The CDR3 sequence is CASSEQQETTDTQYF. Here the CDR3 DNA reads TGTGCCAGCAGTGAACAACAGGAGACCACAGATACGCAGTATTTT.

This clonotype has ten or more counts. For a library built for alpha chains, this beta chain is a stray read; little rests on its size. The chain has TRBV24-1 and TRBJ2-7; D is undetermined. The CDR3 extends over 11 amino acids. V lost 2 bases and J 2 bases, leaving 0 bases between the germline ends. The germline V gene has CDR1 KGHDR and CDR2 SFDVKD. CDR3 bases: TGTGCCACCAGTGATTCCTACGAGCAGTACTTC. This encodes CATSDSYEQYF.

Sample share makes this clonotype medium-sized. Since the library was made to target alpha chains, this beta chain is a stray read and its abundance is not meaningful. The chain carries TRBV5-1 and TRBJ1-1; 8 positions match TRBD1. The J segment lost 4 bases and the V segment lost 0 bases, leaving 5 bases of the junction unmatched. The germline V gene encodes CDR1 SGHRS and CDR2 YFSETQ. The CDR3 is made up of 15 amino acids. This chain's CDR3 is CASSLAAGGTTEAFF. CDR3 bases: TGCGCCAGCAGCTTGGCCGCAGGGGGCACCACTGAAGCTTTCTTT.

This clonotype was counted ten times or more. This beta chain slipped into a library made for alpha chains as a stray read, so its size is not meaningful. The J gene is TRBJ2-7, the V gene TRBV6-2 or TRBV6-3, with a tentative D call TRBD1 (6 bases). In germline, CDR1 is MNHEY, CDR2 SVGEGT. The CDR3 contains 13 residues. CDR3 DNA: TGTGCGGTCGGAGTTAGGGGGACGTACGAGCAGTACTTC. Translation: CAVGVRGTYEQYF.

This clonotype was found many times. This beta chain turned up in a library designed for alpha chains; as an off-target read, its abundance says little. This sequence joins TRBV12-3 or TRBV12-4 and TRBJ2-7; perhaps TRBD2 as D (5 bases). V gave up 5 bases and J gave up 4 bases, with 12 bases separating them. This CDR3 region has 13 residues. The chain's CDR3 is CASSDGNTYEQYF. The CDR3 nucleotides read TGTGCCAGCAGTGACGGGAATACTTACGAGCAGTACTTC.

This clonotype is medium-sized within its sample. This beta chain came through as a stray read in a library set up for alpha chains, and its size says little. The chain uses TRBV7-2 and TRBJ1-2; 8 nucleotides match TRBD1. V lost 0 bases to trimming and J lost 4 bases; unmatched junction nucleotides: 4. The CDR3 totals 15 residues. Germline loops: CDR1 SGHTA, CDR2 FQGNSA. CDR3 sequence (DNA): TGTGCCAGCAGCTTAGCACAGGGGGTGGGCTATGGCTACACCTTC. Its translation is CASSLAQGVGYGYTF.

This clonotype is classed as medium-sized. This beta chain was picked up by a library intended for alpha chains and is off target, so its count carries little meaning. CDR3 DNA: TGTGCCAGCAGCTCCCCCACGGGACTAGCGAAGAGCGGGGAGCTGTTTTTT. Its protein is CASSSPTGLAKSGELFF. The chain joins TRBV13 to TRBJ2-2, with TRBD2 identical over 10 bases. CDR1 and CDR2 from the germline V gene are PRHDT and FYEKMQ (reference sequence). Trimming removed 4 bases from V and 7 bases from J; junction bases left unmatched: 12. The CDR3 extends over 17 amino acids.

This clonotype appeared many times. This beta chain is a stray read from a library made for alpha chains; its abundance is not meaningful. This rearrangement joins TRBV4-3 to TRBJ2-3, with TRBD2 identical over 9 bases. Germline V gives CDR1 LGHNA, CDR2 YSLEER. There are 14 residues in the CDR3. Trimming cost V 1 base and J 8 bases; bases outside gene matches: 4. The CDR3 is CASSQASGDITQYF. CDR3 sequence (DNA): TGCGCCAGCAGCCAAGCTAGCGGGGACATTACGCAGTATTTT.

Concerning this clonotype itself: The library was prepared for alpha chains; this beta chain is a stray read, so its frequency means little. The chain combines TRBV12-3 or TRBV12-4 with TRBJ2-1; tentatively, D is TRBD1 or TRBD2 (5 bases each). Trimming took 1 base from V and 9 from J, leaving 13 bases between them. This CDR3 region has 14 residues. The CDR3 bases are TGTGCCAGCAGTTTAGTGGGTGGGGCGGGTGAGCAGTTCTTC. Translated, it gives CASSLVGGAGEQFF.

Ten or more counts support this clonotype. This beta chain is an off-target read within a library intended for alpha chains, so its frequency means little. This chain links TRBV4-1 with TRBJ1-4; the D is unclear. V was pared by 1 base and J by 3 bases, with 9 bases between. Germline CDR1 and CDR2: MGHRA and YSYEKL. This CDR3 comprises 15 residues. CDR3 in DNA: TGCGCCAGCAGCCAAGGCACTAGGGCTAATGAAAAACTGTTTTTT. Protein product: CASSQGTRANEKLFF.